This entry features one TCR beta chain sequence. Its target is unknown. The sample comes from a study of chemoradiotherapy in HPV16-positive cancers. Points from the study as a whole: Candidate HPV-specific clones and E7-related TCR motifs grew in tumor during treatment.

Measured with immunoSEQ multiplex PCR; TCRdb has only the in-frame clones, and not every one. The table includes 8,000 or so clones, 55% to 80% detected once. The CDR3 has 13 residues. CDR1 SGHDT and CDR2 YYEEEE come from the germline V gene. After removal of 4 bases from V and 7 bases from J, the junction contained 6 bases not matched to a gene. This material was collected from a patient who underwent chemoradiotherapy. The chain is built from TRBV5-6 and TRBJ2-3; 7 nucleotides agree with TRBD2. This TCR was sampled from a human donor with HPV-associated anogenital cancer. The CDR3 nucleotides read TGTGCCAGCAGCGGCAGGGAGGGAAATACGCAGTATTTT. Its translation: CASSGREGNTQYF.